This paragraph reports one TCR beta chain. The germline V gene has CDR1 KGHSH and CDR2 LQKENI. Trimming cost V 3 bases and J 0 bases; bases outside gene matches: 3. The CDR3 runs 16 residues. Preparing the TCRbeta library involved the use of unique molecular identifiers. One entry per CDR3 protein, called by TCRdb with MiXCR from the PCR reads. Of tens of thousands of distinct CDR3 sequences in the sample, around 18% were seen once. The data originate from a study of T-cell reconstitution after alpha-beta-depleted transplantation in children. The chain employs TRBV18 and TRBJ2-3; 10 positions agree with TRBD2. The source is a male patient aged 2-15 years who had a stem cell transplant for acute lymphoblastic leukemia, so the T cells may come from the graft donor. Sequencing was performed on PBMCs, mostly from graft donor cells, taken 360 days after TCRalphabeta/CD19-depleted stem cell transplant. The CDR3 bases are TGTGCCAGCTCACCGAGGACTAGCGGAAGCACAGATACGCAGTATTTT. This gives the protein CASSPRTSGSTDTQYF.